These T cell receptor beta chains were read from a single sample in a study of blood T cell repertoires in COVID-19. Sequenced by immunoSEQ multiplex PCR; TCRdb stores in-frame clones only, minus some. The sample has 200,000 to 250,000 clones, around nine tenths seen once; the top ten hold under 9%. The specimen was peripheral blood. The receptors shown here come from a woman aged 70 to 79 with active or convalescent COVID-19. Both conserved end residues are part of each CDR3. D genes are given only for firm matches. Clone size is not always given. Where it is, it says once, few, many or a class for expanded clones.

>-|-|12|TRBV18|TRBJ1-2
TGTGCCAGCTCACCTCGACTGAATGGCTACACCTTC
CASSPRLNGYTF
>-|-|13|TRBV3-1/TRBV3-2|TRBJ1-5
TGTGCCAGCAGCCCTAAACAGGGACAGCCCCAGCATTTT
CASSPKQGQPQHF
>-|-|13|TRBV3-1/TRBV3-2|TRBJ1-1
TGTGCCAGCAGCCCCCGTCCGAACACTGAAGCTTTCTTT
CASSPRPNTEAFF
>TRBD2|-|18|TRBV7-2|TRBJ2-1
TGTGCCAGCAGCCGGGGGGTTTTCGGATTAAGCTCCTACAATGAGCAGTTCTTC
CASSRGVFGLSSYNEQFF
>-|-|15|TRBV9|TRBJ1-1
TGTGCCAGCAGCGAGGGTCAGGGAATGATCGCTGAAGCTTTCTTT
CASSEGQGMIAEAFF
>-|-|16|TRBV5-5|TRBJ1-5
TGTGCCAGCAGCTTGCTCCACCTGCGGGAAGATCAGCCCCAGCATTTT
CASSLLHLREDQPQHF
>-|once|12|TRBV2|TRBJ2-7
TGTGCCACCACCGACAACTCCTACGAGCAGTACTTC
CATTDNSYEQYF
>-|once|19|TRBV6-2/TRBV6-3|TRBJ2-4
TGTGCCAGCAGTTACGATCAGGGTCAGGCTTTTCTAGCCAAAAACATTCAGTACTTC
CASSYDQGQAFLAKNIQYF
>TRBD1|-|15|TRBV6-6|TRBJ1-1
TGTGCCAGCAGGACAGGGGCCTTCATGAACACTGAAGCTTTCTTT
CASRTGAFMNTEAFF
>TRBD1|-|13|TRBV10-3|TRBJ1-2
TGTGCCATCAGTCGGACAGGGGAGGATGGCTACACCTTC
CAISRTGEDGYTF
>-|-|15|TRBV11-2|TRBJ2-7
TGTGCCAGCAGCTCCAGTGCAGGAGGAAACTACGAGCAGTACTTC
CASSSSAGGNYEQYF
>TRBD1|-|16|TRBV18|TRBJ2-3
TGTGCCAGCTCACCGAAGGACAGGCCTCGCACAGATACGCAGTATTTT
CASSPKDRPRTDTQYF
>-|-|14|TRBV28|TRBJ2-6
TGTGCCACCTTATCGGTGAGCGGGGCCAACGTCCTGACTTTC
CATLSVSGANVLTF
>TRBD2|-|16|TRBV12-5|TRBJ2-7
TGTGCTAGTGGTTTGGTACGGGGGGTTTACTCCTACGAGCAGTACTTC
CASGLVRGVYSYEQYF
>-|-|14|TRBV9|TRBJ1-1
TGTGCCAGCACCTACGGGGATTCCGAAGGTGAGGCTTTCTTT
CASTYGDSEGEAFF
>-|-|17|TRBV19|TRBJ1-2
TGTGCCAGTAGTATAGAGGTCCAGCGGGGAGTTAACTATGGCTACACCTTC
CASSIEVQRGVNYGYTF
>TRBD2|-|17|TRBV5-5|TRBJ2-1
TGTGCCAGCAGCCTCGGCCCCCCCAGCGGGGCCCAGGGAGAGCAGTTCTTC
CASSLGPPSGAQGEQFF
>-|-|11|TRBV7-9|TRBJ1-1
TGTGCCAGCACCTCCGGCACTGAAGCTTTCTTT
CASTSGTEAFF
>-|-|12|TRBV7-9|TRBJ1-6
TGTGCCAGCAGTCGTTCCAATTCACCCCTCCACTTT
CASSRSNSPLHF
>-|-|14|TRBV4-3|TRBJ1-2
TGCGCCAGCAGCCAAGATCCAGATGGCTATGGCTACACCTTC
CASSQDPDGYGYTF
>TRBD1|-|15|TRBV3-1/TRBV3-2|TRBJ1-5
TGTGCCAGCAGCCCGCGAGGGACAGGGAGTCAGCCCCAGCATTTT
CASSPRGTGSQPQHF
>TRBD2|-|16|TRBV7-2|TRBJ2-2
TGTGCCAGCAGCCTCTCGGGGGGAGGAAGGACCGGGGAGCTGTTTTTT
CASSLSGGGRTGELFF
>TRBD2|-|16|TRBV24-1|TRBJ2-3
TGTGCCACCAGTCCAGGGGGACTAGCGGGCACAGATACGCAGTATTTT
CATSPGGLAGTDTQYF
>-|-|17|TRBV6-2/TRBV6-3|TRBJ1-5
TGTGCCAGCAGTCGTTATTTCAGGGAGGTGAGCAATCAGCCCCAGCATTTT
CASSRYFREVSNQPQHF
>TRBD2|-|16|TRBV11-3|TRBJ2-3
TGTGCCAGCAGCCCCGGGGGGGGCTCGGGCACAGATACGCAGTATTTT
CASSPGGGSGTDTQYF
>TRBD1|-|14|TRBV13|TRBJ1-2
TGTGCCAGCAGTTCCCTCGGGACAGAAGATGGCTACACCTTC
CASSSLGTEDGYTF
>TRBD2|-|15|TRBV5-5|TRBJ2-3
TGTGCCAGCAGCTTGTCGGGACTAGCGCCAGATACGCAGTATTTT
CASSLSGLAPDTQYF
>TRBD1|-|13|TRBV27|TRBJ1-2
TGTGCCAGCAGTCAAGGACAGGGAGGTGGCTACACCTTC
CASSQGQGGGYTF
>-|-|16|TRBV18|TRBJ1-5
TGTGCCAGCTCACCACTGGGCCCCGGATTGAGCCAGCCCCAGCATTTT
CASSPLGPGLSQPQHF
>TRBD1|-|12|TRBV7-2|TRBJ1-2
TGTGCCAGCAGCTTGGACAGGGTTGACTACACCTTC
CASSLDRVDYTF
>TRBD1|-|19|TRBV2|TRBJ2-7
TGTGCTGAGCAGAAATTGCCCGGGACAGGAGGTGGGGTGGAGTACGAGCAGTACTTC
CAEQKLPGTGGGVEYEQYF
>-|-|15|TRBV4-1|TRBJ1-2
TGCGCCAGCAGCCAAGATTGGCAGGGCTCAGATGGCTACACCTTC
CASSQDWQGSDGYTF
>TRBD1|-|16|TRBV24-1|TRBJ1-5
TGTGCCACCAGTGATCGGACAGGGGGGGGCAATCAGCCCCAGCATTTT
CATSDRTGGGNQPQHF
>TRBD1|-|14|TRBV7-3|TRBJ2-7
TGTGCCAGCAGCCCTGACAGGGGGCCCTACGAGCAGTACTTC
CASSPDRGPYEQYF
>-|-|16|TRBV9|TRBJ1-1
TGTGCCAGCAGCGTAGTCGGCTCAGGTCCCAACACTGAAGCTTTCTTT
CASSVVGSGPNTEAFF
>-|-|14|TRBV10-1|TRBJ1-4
TGCGCCAGCAGGGAACAGCGGACGGGGGAAAAACTGTTTTTT
CASREQRTGEKLFF
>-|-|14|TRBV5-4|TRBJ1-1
TGTGCCAGCAGCACGGGACTCGAACTGATTGAAGCTTTCTTT
CASSTGLELIEAFF
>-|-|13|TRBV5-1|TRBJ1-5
TGCGCCAGCAGCTTGGACATTAATCAGCCCCAGCATTTT
CASSLDINQPQHF
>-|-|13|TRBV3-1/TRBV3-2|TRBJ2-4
TGTGCCAGCAGCCAAGATCACGGAAACATTCAGTACTTC
CASSQDHGNIQYF
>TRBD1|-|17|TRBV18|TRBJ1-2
TGTGCCAGCTCACTTGGGACAGGCCCAAACACTAACTATGGCTACACCTTC
CASSLGTGPNTNYGYTF
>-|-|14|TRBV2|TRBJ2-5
TGTGCCAGCAGTGACGAGAGTGGTCGGGGGACCCAGTACTTC
CASSDESGRGTQYF
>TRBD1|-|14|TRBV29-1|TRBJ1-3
TGCAGCGTGGGACAGGGGTTCACTGGAAACACCATATATTTT
CSVGQGFTGNTIYF
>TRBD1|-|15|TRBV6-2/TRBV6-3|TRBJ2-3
TGTGCCAGCAGTTACGGGACAGGGACCACAGATACGCAGTATTTT
CASSYGTGTTDTQYF
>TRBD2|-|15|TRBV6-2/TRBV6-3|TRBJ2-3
TGTGCCAGCAGTCCCTTAGCGGGGGGCACAGATACGCAGTATTTT
CASSPLAGGTDTQYF
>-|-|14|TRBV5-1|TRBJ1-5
TGCGCCAGCAGCTTAGGTGGGGCCAATCAGCCCCAGCATTTT
CASSLGGANQPQHF
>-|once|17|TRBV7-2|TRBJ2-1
TGTGCCAGCAGCTCTCCGGGGGGCCCTTCCACTTACAATGAGCAGTTCTTC
CASSSPGGPSTYNEQFF
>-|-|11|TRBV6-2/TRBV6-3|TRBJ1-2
TGTGCCAGCACCCCGGGGCATGGCTACACCTTC
CASTPGHGYTF
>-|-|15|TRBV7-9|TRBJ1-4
TGTGCCAGCAGCTTAGCGACAGACCATAATGAAAAACTGTTTTTT
CASSLATDHNEKLFF
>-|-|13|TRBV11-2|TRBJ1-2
TGTGCCAGCAGCCCCGGACTGAGATATGGCTACACCTTC
CASSPGLRYGYTF
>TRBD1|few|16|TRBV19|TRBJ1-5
TGTGCCAGTAGTCCCGGGACAGCCCTCCTCTACCAGCCCCAGCATTTT
CASSPGTALLYQPQHF